This is a list of T cell receptor beta chains from one sample in a study of blood T cell repertoires in COVID-19. TCRdb keeps only in-frame clones here, not all; method: immunoSEQ multiplex PCR. The sample has more than 85,000 clones; around 87% are singletons. Material: peripheral blood. The receptor source for this set is a human donor in a cohort sampled during active COVID-19. CDR3s include the opening cysteine and the closing phenylalanine or tryptophan. The order of the fields is clone size, J gene, V gene, D gene, CDR3 DNA, CDR3 protein. A D gene is named only where the DNA matches it firmly. The listing skips clone size in some rows; elsewhere it reads once, few, many or a size class.

clone size: -
J gene: TRBJ1-5
V gene: TRBV7-9
D gene: -
CDR3 DNA: TGTGCCAGCAGCTTGGGAGGGGGTCGACCCCAGCATTTT
CDR3 protein: CASSLGGGRPQHF

clone size: -
J gene: TRBJ2-3
V gene: TRBV13
D gene: TRBD1
CDR3 DNA: TGTGCCAGCATCCCGAGCAGGGACAGGGGGCCCCCCTTACAGTATTTT
CDR3 protein: CASIPSRDRGPPLQYF

clone size: -
J gene: TRBJ2-7
V gene: TRBV10-3
D gene: TRBD1
CDR3 DNA: TGTGCCATCAGTGACACAGGGGGTGAATCCTACGAGCAGTACTTC
CDR3 protein: CAISDTGGESYEQYF

clone size: -
J gene: TRBJ2-7
V gene: TRBV9
D gene: -
CDR3 DNA: TGTGCCAGCAACCGCGGGGCGGGGGCCAGGGACGAGCAGTACTTC
CDR3 protein: CASNRGAGARDEQYF

clone size: -
J gene: TRBJ1-1
V gene: TRBV18
D gene: TRBD1
CDR3 DNA: TGTGCCAGCTCACTAGACAGGGTCCGGAGCACTGAAGCTTTCTTT
CDR3 protein: CASSLDRVRSTEAFF

clone size: -
J gene: TRBJ1-4
V gene: TRBV5-1
D gene: -
CDR3 DNA: TGCGCCAGCAGCTTGGGGAGAGCAACTAATGAAAAACTGTTTTTT
CDR3 protein: CASSLGRATNEKLFF

clone size: -
J gene: TRBJ1-5
V gene: TRBV28
D gene: -
CDR3 DNA: TGTGCCAGCAGCCTCATCAGGGTAGGTCAGCCCCAGCATTTT
CDR3 protein: CASSLIRVGQPQHF

clone size: -
J gene: TRBJ1-3
V gene: TRBV6-5
D gene: -
CDR3 DNA: TGTGCCAGCAGTTACTCCTCCGGACTGAGGGCGGACACCATATATTTT
CDR3 protein: CASSYSSGLRADTIYF

clone size: -
J gene: TRBJ2-1
V gene: TRBV20-1
D gene: TRBD1
CDR3 DNA: TGCAGACCGGGACAGGGTTTCTTC
CDR3 protein: CRPGQGFF

clone size: -
J gene: TRBJ1-5
V gene: TRBV9
D gene: -
CDR3 DNA: TGTGCCAGCAGCGTAGGGCCACGGGACAATCAGCCCCAGCATTTT
CDR3 protein: CASSVGPRDNQPQHF

clone size: -
J gene: TRBJ1-1
V gene: TRBV7-8
D gene: TRBD1
CDR3 DNA: TGTGCCAGCAGCCTACCAGGGGGCCCCGCTGAAGCTTTCTTT
CDR3 protein: CASSLPGGPAEAFF

clone size: -
J gene: TRBJ1-1
V gene: TRBV4-1
D gene: -
CDR3 DNA: TGCGCCAGCAGCCAAGGCGGGGGTAGGGACACTGAAGCTTTCTTT
CDR3 protein: CASSQGGGRDTEAFF

clone size: -
J gene: TRBJ2-2
V gene: TRBV9
D gene: -
CDR3 DNA: TGTGCCAGCAGCGTAGACACGAACACCGGGGAGCTGTTTTTT
CDR3 protein: CASSVDTNTGELFF

clone size: -
J gene: TRBJ1-2
V gene: TRBV6-5
D gene: -
CDR3 DNA: TGTGCCAGCAGTTACTCGGCAGGGTCTAACTATGGCTACACCTTC
CDR3 protein: CASSYSAGSNYGYTF

clone size: -
J gene: TRBJ2-2
V gene: TRBV6-5
D gene: TRBD1
CDR3 DNA: TGTGCCAGCAGACCAGACAGGGGGCATACCGGGGAGCTGTTTTTT
CDR3 protein: CASRPDRGHTGELFF

clone size: -
J gene: TRBJ2-2
V gene: TRBV7-2
D gene: TRBD2
CDR3 DNA: TGTGCCAGCAGCAGACTAGCCACAGTCTCCGGGGAGCTGTTTTTT
CDR3 protein: CASSRLATVSGELFF

clone size: -
J gene: TRBJ2-3
V gene: TRBV30
D gene: TRBD2
CDR3 DNA: TGTGCCTGGAGAGTAACTAGCGGGGGGACAATTTCGGGCACAGATACGCAGTATTTT
CDR3 protein: CAWRVTSGGTISGTDTQYF

clone size: -
J gene: TRBJ1-4
V gene: TRBV19
D gene: TRBD1
CDR3 DNA: TGTGCCAGTACCCGGACAGGTGGCAATGAAAAACTGTTTTTT
CDR3 protein: CASTRTGGNEKLFF

clone size: -
J gene: TRBJ2-3
V gene: TRBV9
D gene: TRBD1
CDR3 DNA: TGTGCCAGCAGCCCCGGGACAGCACGATCCACAGATACGCAGTATTTT
CDR3 protein: CASSPGTARSTDTQYF

clone size: -
J gene: TRBJ2-5
V gene: TRBV9
D gene: -
CDR3 DNA: TGTGCCAGCAGCGTAGGGCAGTTAAAAGAGACCCAGTACTTC
CDR3 protein: CASSVGQLKETQYF

clone size: -
J gene: TRBJ2-3
V gene: TRBV6-6
D gene: -
CDR3 DNA: TGTGCCAGCCGCACAGGGTGGTTCACAGATACGCAGTATTTT
CDR3 protein: CASRTGWFTDTQYF

clone size: once
J gene: TRBJ2-1
V gene: TRBV9
D gene: TRBD1
CDR3 DNA: TGTGCCAGCAGCGTGGACAGGGGCAATGAGCAGTTCTTC
CDR3 protein: CASSVDRGNEQFF

clone size: many
J gene: TRBJ2-2
V gene: TRBV5-1
D gene: TRBD1
CDR3 DNA: TGCGCCAGCAGCTTGGGCCACCGGGACAGCAACACCGGGGAGCTGTTTTTT
CDR3 protein: CASSLGHRDSNTGELFF

clone size: -
J gene: TRBJ1-5
V gene: TRBV18
D gene: -
CDR3 DNA: TGTGCCAGCTCACCTCACCGGGATCAGCCCCAGCATTTT
CDR3 protein: CASSPHRDQPQHF

clone size: once
J gene: TRBJ2-1
V gene: TRBV7-2
D gene: -
CDR3 DNA: TGTGCCGTCCAAGGGGGGGGCTCCTACAATGAGCAGTTCTTC
CDR3 protein: CAVQGGGSYNEQFF

clone size: -
J gene: TRBJ1-1
V gene: TRBV14
D gene: -
CDR3 DNA: TGTGCCAGCAGCCAAGTAAGGGGGTCGGTGAACACTGAAGCTTTCTTT
CDR3 protein: CASSQVRGSVNTEAFF

clone size: -
J gene: TRBJ2-5
V gene: TRBV5-4
D gene: -
CDR3 DNA: TGTGCCAGCAGCTCACCACACACCGGGTTCCAAGAGACCCAGTACTTC
CDR3 protein: CASSSPHTGFQETQYF

clone size: -
J gene: TRBJ2-5
V gene: TRBV3-1/TRBV3-2
D gene: TRBD2
CDR3 DNA: TGTGCCAGCATGCGGACTAGCGGAGAGACCCAGTACTTC
CDR3 protein: CASMRTSGETQYF

clone size: -
J gene: TRBJ1-2
V gene: TRBV6-5
D gene: -
CDR3 DNA: TGTGCCAGCAGCCGAAGAGTGGACTATGGCTACACCTTC
CDR3 protein: CASSRRVDYGYTF

clone size: -
J gene: TRBJ1-1
V gene: TRBV3-1/TRBV3-2
D gene: -
CDR3 DNA: TGTGCCAGCAGCCCAGCCCCAGGGGCTCCATATACTGAAGCTTTCTTT
CDR3 protein: CASSPAPGAPYTEAFF

clone size: -
J gene: TRBJ2-3
V gene: TRBV10-3
D gene: TRBD2
CDR3 DNA: TGTGCCATCAGTGAGTCGTCACTAGCGGTCGGTGGGGGGCAGTATTTT
CDR3 protein: CAISESSLAVGGGQYF

clone size: -
J gene: TRBJ2-7
V gene: TRBV7-9
D gene: TRBD1
CDR3 DNA: TGTGCCAGCAGCTTAAGAGGGGGCGGCGGCTACGAGCAGTACTTC
CDR3 protein: CASSLRGGGGYEQYF

clone size: -
J gene: TRBJ1-2
V gene: TRBV4-1
D gene: TRBD1
CDR3 DNA: TGCGCCAGCAGCCAAGATCGGTTGGAGACAGGGGGCCGTGGCTACACCTTC
CDR3 protein: CASSQDRLETGGRGYTF

clone size: -
J gene: TRBJ2-1
V gene: TRBV20-1
D gene: -
CDR3 DNA: TGCGCAACAGGGAGTTACAATGAGCAGTTCTTC
CDR3 protein: CATGSYNEQFF

clone size: -
J gene: TRBJ1-5
V gene: TRBV28
D gene: -
CDR3 DNA: TGTGCCAGCAGTTTGTTGAAGGTAGCCCAGCCCCAGCATTTT
CDR3 protein: CASSLLKVAQPQHF

clone size: -
J gene: TRBJ2-7
V gene: TRBV6-5
D gene: -
CDR3 DNA: TGTGCCAGCAGCAAGGGGGCGCGGGACTACGAGCAGTACTTC
CDR3 protein: CASSKGARDYEQYF

clone size: once
J gene: TRBJ1-6
V gene: TRBV28
D gene: -
CDR3 DNA: TGTGCCAGCAGCCTCCAGGCTGGGCAGGCTAATTCACCCCTCCACTTT
CDR3 protein: CASSLQAGQANSPLHF

clone size: -
J gene: TRBJ2-2
V gene: TRBV5-1
D gene: -
CDR3 DNA: TGCGCCAGCACCCCAGTCCGGGGTGCCACCGGGGAGCTGTTTTTT
CDR3 protein: CASTPVRGATGELFF

clone size: -
J gene: TRBJ1-6
V gene: TRBV4-2
D gene: -
CDR3 DNA: TGTGCCAGCAGCCAAGGGCAGGGAGGTTCCTATAATTCACCCCTCCACTTT
CDR3 protein: CASSQGQGGSYNSPLHF

clone size: -
J gene: TRBJ2-7
V gene: TRBV12-3/TRBV12-4
D gene: TRBD1
CDR3 DNA: TGTGCCAGCTCCCCGGACAGGCCCTACGAGCAGTACTTC
CDR3 protein: CASSPDRPYEQYF

clone size: -
J gene: TRBJ1-1
V gene: TRBV5-1
D gene: TRBD1
CDR3 DNA: TGCGCCAGCAGCTTGGGTTCCCGGGACAGGTCACTAGAAGCTTTCTTT
CDR3 protein: CASSLGSRDRSLEAFF

clone size: few
J gene: TRBJ1-5
V gene: TRBV27
D gene: -
CDR3 DNA: TGTGCCAGCAGCCTAGGCCGGAGTCCTCATCAGCCCCAGCATTTT
CDR3 protein: CASSLGRSPHQPQHF

clone size: -
J gene: TRBJ1-4
V gene: TRBV18
D gene: -
CDR3 DNA: TGTGCCAGCTCACCCGGGTATGAGCGTGAAAAACTGTTTTTT
CDR3 protein: CASSPGYEREKLFF

clone size: -
J gene: TRBJ2-5
V gene: TRBV4-1
D gene: TRBD2
CDR3 DNA: TGCGCCAGCAGCCAGGGGCTAGCGGGAACATGGTCCAGAGAGACCCAGTACTTC
CDR3 protein: CASSQGLAGTWSRETQYF

clone size: -
J gene: TRBJ2-2
V gene: TRBV7-2
D gene: TRBD2
CDR3 DNA: TGTGCCAGCAGCCTTAGCGGGGGGGTCACCGGGGAGCTGTTTTTT
CDR3 protein: CASSLSGGVTGELFF

clone size: -
J gene: TRBJ2-3
V gene: TRBV15
D gene: -
CDR3 DNA: TGTGCCACCAGCAGAGATAGAGAGCGGGCAAGGACAGATACGCAGTATTTT
CDR3 protein: CATSRDRERARTDTQYF

clone size: -
J gene: TRBJ2-2
V gene: TRBV29-1
D gene: TRBD2
CDR3 DNA: TGCAGCGTTTTGACTAGCCGGAACACCGGGGAGCTGTTTTTT
CDR3 protein: CSVLTSRNTGELFF

clone size: -
J gene: TRBJ2-5
V gene: TRBV5-1
D gene: TRBD2
CDR3 DNA: TGCGCCAGCAGCTTGAGGGTAGCGGGGGTTCAAGAGACCCAGTACTTC
CDR3 protein: CASSLRVAGVQETQYF

clone size: -
J gene: TRBJ2-3
V gene: TRBV5-1
D gene: -
CDR3 DNA: TGCGCCAGCAGTCCCGGGGGCACAGATACGCAGTATTTT
CDR3 protein: CASSPGGTDTQYF

clone size: -
J gene: TRBJ2-7
V gene: TRBV29-1
D gene: -
CDR3 DNA: TGCAGCGTTGATAGGGGGGGCGAGCAGTACTTC
CDR3 protein: CSVDRGGEQYF

clone size: once
J gene: TRBJ1-1
V gene: TRBV4-1
D gene: TRBD1
CDR3 DNA: TGCGCCAGCAGCCAACAGTCCCGGGACAGGGGTAGGAGGTCTGAAGCTTTCTTT
CDR3 protein: CASSQQSRDRGRRSEAFF

clone size: -
J gene: TRBJ2-7
V gene: TRBV11-2
D gene: -
CDR3 DNA: TGTGCCAGCAGAACAGAAATCTACGAGCAGTACTTC
CDR3 protein: CASRTEIYEQYF

clone size: -
J gene: TRBJ1-1
V gene: TRBV11-2
D gene: -
CDR3 DNA: TGTGCCAGCAGCTTAGCAGCGGACGGTGGGGCTTTCTTT
CDR3 protein: CASSLAADGGAFF

clone size: -
J gene: TRBJ2-5
V gene: TRBV7-8
D gene: -
CDR3 DNA: TGTGCCAGCAGGCCGAATGGTCAGTTGCAACGCCAAGAGACCCAGTACTTC
CDR3 protein: CASRPNGQLQRQETQYF

clone size: once
J gene: TRBJ2-3
V gene: TRBV9
D gene: -
CDR3 DNA: TGTGCCAGCAGCCCTGATATGGCTGCGCAGTATTTT
CDR3 protein: CASSPDMAAQYF